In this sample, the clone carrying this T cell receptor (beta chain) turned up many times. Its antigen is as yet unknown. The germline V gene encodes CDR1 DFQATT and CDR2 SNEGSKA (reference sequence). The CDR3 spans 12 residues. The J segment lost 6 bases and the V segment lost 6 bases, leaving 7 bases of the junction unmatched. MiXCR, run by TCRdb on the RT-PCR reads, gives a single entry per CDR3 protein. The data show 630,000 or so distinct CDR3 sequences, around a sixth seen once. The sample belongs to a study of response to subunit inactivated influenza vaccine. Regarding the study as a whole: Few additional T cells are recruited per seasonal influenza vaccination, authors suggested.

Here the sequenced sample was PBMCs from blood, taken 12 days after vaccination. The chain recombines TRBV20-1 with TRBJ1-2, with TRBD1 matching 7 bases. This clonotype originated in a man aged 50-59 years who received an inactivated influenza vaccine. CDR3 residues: CSASTGVDGYTF. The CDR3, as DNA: TGCAGTGCCAGCACAGGGGTTGATGGCTACACCTTC.